Given below is one T cell receptor (beta chain) in context. This sample was taken from a study of blood T cell repertoires in COVID-19. Here immunoSEQ multiplex PCR was the method, and the copy in TCRdb shows in-frame clones only, minus some. The sample contains approximately 70,000 clones, nearly 90% of which appear only once. During active infection, Seattle patients enrolled and were then monitored through disease. The CDR3 totals 11 residues. Trimming removed 7 bases from V and 4 bases from J, with 8 bases in between. Germline values: CDR1 SNHLY, CDR2 FYNNEI. Source material: peripheral blood. The sequence came from a woman aged 45-59 years with COVID-19, enrolled during active disease. The genes are TRBV2 and TRBJ2-7, with D possibly being TRBD1 (5 bases). This CDR3 reads CASTGFYEQYF. DNA of the CDR3: TGTGCCAGCACAGGGTTTTACGAGCAGTACTTC.